The present T cell receptor beta chain was sequenced within a study of beta chain features in type 1 diabetes. The investigators reverse transcribed all of the isolated RNA, so they sequenced expressed TCRB transcripts. Deep immunoSEQ sequencing covered naive, central memory and regulatory T cell samples. Profiled with immunoSEQ multiplex PCR; TCRdb holds only in-frame clones, not every one. The table includes about 260,000 clones, 55% to 70% detected once. As concerns this clone: The antigen is unknown.

The CDR3 covers 14 residues. Germline V CDR1 and CDR2: SNHLY, FYNNEI. V was cut by 6 bases and J by 8 bases, with 14 bases left in between. Study-wide findings and caveats: Any role of HLA type in TCRB rearrangement remained unresolved here.

Sequencing used naive CD4+ T cells from blood. This TCR was recovered from a man younger than 45 in good health. The rearrangement uses TRBV2 and TRBJ1-6, with D tentatively TRBD1 (5 bases). CDR3 residues: CASRDIGEHSPLHF. Here the CDR3 DNA reads TGTGCCAGCAGGGACATAGGGGAGCATTCACCCCTCCACTTT.